The 22 T cell receptor beta chains below come from one sample, sequenced in a study of OX40 agonist ivuxolimab in advanced cancers. Sequenced by immunoSEQ multiplex PCR; TCRdb stores in-frame clones only, minus some. Of fewer than 100,000 clones listed, less than 85% are singletons. The sequences come from CD4+ or CD8+ T cells sorted from blood, collected in a trial of the OX40 agonist ivuxolimab. All receptors come from an adult with an advanced solid tumor such as melanoma, head and neck, liver or kidney cancer.

This chain connects TRBV19 to TRBJ1-5, with 8 bases aligning to TRBD1. V trimming: 6 bases; J trimming: 7 bases; junction bases outside the gene matches: 11. Germline V lookup: CDR1 LNHDA, CDR2 SQIVND (reference sequence). The CDR3 has 15 amino acids. This CDR3 is CASSTRGPGYQPQHF. The DNA for the CDR3 is TGTGCCAGTAGCACCAGGGGGCCCGGGTACCAGCCCCAGCATTTT.

The rearrangement joins TRBV19 to TRBJ1-2; no clear D gene. The CDR3 totals 12 residues. Germline values: CDR1 LNHDA, CDR2 SQIVND (reference sequence). With 3 bases removed from V and 1 base from J, the gap between germline ends came to 3 bases. The CDR3 DNA sequence: TGTGCCAGTAGTATCTTTAACTATGGCTACACCTTC. Protein: CASSIFNYGYTF.

This clone came up a few times. J is TRBJ2-7 and V is TRBV7-6; D unresolved. From germline, CDR1 is SGHVS and CDR2 FNYEAQ. V was cut by 5 bases and J by 0 bases, with 17 bases left in between. This CDR3 comprises 16 residues. CDR3 region: CASSKRDRANSYEQYF. CDR3 bases: TGTGCCAGCAGCAAAAGGGATCGTGCTAACTCCTACGAGCAGTACTTC.

This clone was detected a few times. The chain joins TRBV28 to TRBJ1-1; D unclear. The CDR3 spans 12 residues. Germline loops: CDR1 MDHEN, CDR2 SYDVKM. V was trimmed by 7 bases and J by 8 bases, leaving 14 bases between them. This CDR3 is CASNNRVGEAFF. The CDR3 DNA reads as TGTGCCAGCAATAATAGGGTGGGGGAAGCTTTCTTT.

This clone was detected only once. The chain links TRBV5-6 to TRBJ2-7; 9 nucleotides agree with TRBD1. Germline trimming cut 4 bases from V and 4 bases from J; bases unmatched to any gene: 6. Looked up from germline, CDR1 is SGHDT and CDR2 is YYEEEE. The CDR3 sequence is 14 residues long. The CDR3 spells CASSGYRGLYEQYV. CDR3 nucleotides: TGTGCCAGCAGCGGTTACAGGGGGCTATACGAGCAGTACGTC.

The chain carries TRBV5-1 and TRBJ2-7; 7 nucleotides line up with TRBD1. CDR1 SGHRS and CDR2 YFSETQ come from the germline V gene. The CDR3 is made up of 13 amino acids. V lost 7 bases, J lost 5 bases, and 9 bases stayed unmatched. For the CDR3, the DNA is TGCGCCAGCGCCGGACAGGTAGGGGACGAGCAGTACTTC. Translation gives CASAGQVGDEQYF.

V usage is TRBV7-2 and J usage is TRBJ2-5; TRBD2 aligns across 10 bases. The germline V gene encodes CDR1 SGHTA and CDR2 FQGNSA. Trimming at V came to 5 bases and at J to 5 bases, leaving 8 bases not matched to a gene. This CDR3 is built from 15 residues. CDR3 sequence reads: CASSPTSGKRETQYF. The CDR3 coding sequence is TGTGCCAGCAGCCCAACTAGCGGGAAGCGTGAGACCCAGTACTTC.

This clone was counted between two and nine times. The gene calls are TRBV19 and TRBJ2-3, with 9 positions matching TRBD2. The CDR3 loop spans 16 amino acids. V was pared by 6 bases and J by 2 bases, with 9 bases of the junction left unmatched. Germline loops: CDR1 LNHDA, CDR2 SQIVND (reference sequence). The CDR3 reads CASRLAGSPITDTQYF. For the CDR3, the DNA is TGTGCCAGTAGGCTAGCGGGGAGCCCTATCACAGATACGCAGTATTTT.

This clone is a singleton in its sample. CDR3 coding DNA: TGTGCCTGGAGTTCGGGACTCAATCAGCCCCAGCATTTT. Protein sequence: CAWSSGLNQPQHF. The chain joins TRBV30 to TRBJ1-5, with D maybe TRBD1 (5 bases). Germline V gives CDR1 GTSNPN, CDR2 SVGIG (reference sequence). The CDR3 has 13 residues. V was shortened by 2 bases and J by 3 bases, with 8 bases between the two germline ends. Using reference TRBV30 and TRBJ1-5 for the parts outside the CDR3, the full variable domain is SQTIHQWPATLVQPVGSPLSLECTVEGTSNPNLYWYRQAAGRGLQLLFYSVGIGQISSEVPQNLSASRPQDRQFILSSKKLLLSDSGFYLCAWSSGLNQPQHFGDGTRLSIL.

This sequence joins TRBV28 and TRBJ1-4, with D perhaps TRBD1 (5 bases). The CDR3 sequence is 15 residues long. The V gene lost 1 base and the J gene lost 7 bases, with 13 bases spanning the gap. Per germline, CDR1 MDHEN and CDR2 SYDVKM. The CDR3 is CASSLLPGRSEKLFF. As DNA, the CDR3 is TGTGCCAGCAGTTTATTGCCAGGGAGGAGTGAAAAACTGTTTTTT.

V gene TRBV5-4 combines with J gene TRBJ1-1; D is undetermined. Trimming took off 4 bases at V and 3 bases at J, with 19 bases between the two ends. The CDR3 is made up of 16 amino acids. Germline lookup yields CDR1 SGHNT and CDR2 YYREEE (reference sequence). The CDR3 loop reads CASSPGVQVWDTEAFF. The CDR3 DNA follows: TGTGCCAGCAGCCCTGGGGTCCAGGTATGGGACACTGAAGCTTTCTTT.

The chain joins TRBV6-1 to TRBJ1-2; 9 bases align to TRBD1. The CDR3 contains 14 residues. Germline assignment: CDR1 MNHNS and CDR2 SASEGT. V lost 2 bases and J lost 7; bases outside the gene matches: 5. Here the CDR3 DNA reads TGTGCCAGCAGTGAACTGGGACAGGGAGGTGGCTACACCTTC. Translated: CASSELGQGGGYTF.

V and J are TRBV28 and TRBJ2-7; D remains unclear. This CDR3 is 16 amino acids long. CDR1 and CDR2 (germline): MDHEN, SYDVKM. Between the trimmed V and J ends, which lost 2 bases and 3 bases, there was a span of 17 bases. The CDR3 protein is CASSLVPATGNYEQYF. The CDR3 DNA is TGTGCCAGCAGTTTAGTCCCCGCAACGGGTAACTACGAGCAGTACTTC.

The chain is built from TRBV6-1 and TRBJ1-5; D may be TRBD1 (5 bases). Germline CDR1 reads MNHNS; CDR2 reads SASEGT. CDR3 length: 15 amino acids. V lost 4 bases and J lost 4, with 14 bases in between. The CDR3, as DNA: TGTGCCAGCAGTGGGGAGGGGAAACGTAATCAGCCCCAGCATTTT. This encodes CASSGEGKRNQPQHF.

The chain carries TRBV29-1 and TRBJ1-2, with D hard to call. The germline gives CDR1 SQVTM, CDR2 ANQGSEA. The CDR3 totals 11 residues. Trimming pared 1 base from V and 8 bases from J, leaving 8 bases between. The CDR3 coding sequence is TGCAGCGTTGAAGTCCCGTTAGGCTACACCTTC. It yields the protein CSVEVPLGYTF.

The CDR3 DNA reads TGTGCCAGCAGTGAACTCCCGGGGTTAGGCTACACCTTC. Translating it yields CASSELPGLGYTF. The rearrangement uses TRBV6-1 and TRBJ1-2; D remains ambiguous. CDR1 and CDR2 (germline): MNHNS, SASEGT. V was shortened by 2 bases and J by 8 bases, with 12 bases between the two germline ends. The CDR3 consists of 13 residues.

V usage is TRBV28 and J usage is TRBJ1-1, with D tentatively TRBD1 (5 bases). V was trimmed by 1 base and J by 1 base, leaving 10 bases between them. CDR1 MDHEN and CDR2 SYDVKM come from the germline V gene. The CDR3 consists of 15 residues. The CDR3 DNA is TGTGCCAGCAGTTTATTCCAGGGAGGGAACACTGAAGCTTTCTTT. Its translation is CASSLFQGGNTEAFF.

DNA of the CDR3: TGTGCCAGCAGCCCCCAAGGGTTATTAAGGGGGTCAAACTATGGCTACACCTTC. This gives the protein CASSPQGLLRGSNYGYTF. The chain links TRBV7-2 to TRBJ1-2; a weak D match, TRBD1 (6 bases). Trimming pared 5 bases from V and 2 bases from J, leaving 24 bases between. Germline V lookup: CDR1 SGHTA, CDR2 FQGNSA. The CDR3 totals 18 residues.

J is TRBJ2-7 and V is TRBV29-1, with D unclear. Trimming cost V 6 bases and J 5 bases, with 17 bases left between them. The length of the CDR3 is 13 residues. Per the germline V gene, CDR1 is SQVTM and CDR2 is ANQGSEA. The CDR3 DNA reads as TGCAGCGTGCGAACCGCCCCTCGAGACGAGCAGTACTTC. Translating gives CSVRTAPRDEQYF.

V is TRBV2 and J is TRBJ1-5; TRBD1 is a possible D gene (6 bases). The CDR3 is 15 residues long. Deletions cut 8 bases from V and 9 bases from J, with 23 bases between. In germline, CDR1 is SNHLY, CDR2 FYNNEI. CDR3 region: CASRIGGASGRPQHF. In DNA form, the CDR3 reads TGTGCCAGCCGGATCGGGGGGGCTAGCGGTCGGCCCCAGCATTTT. Supplemented by reference TRBV2 and TRBJ1-5, the full variable domain reads EPEVTQTPSHQVTQMGQEVILRCVPISNHLYFYWYRQILGQKVEFLVSFYNNEISEKSEIFDDQFSVERPDGSNFTLKIRSTKLEDSAMYFCASRIGGASGRPQHFGDGTRLSIL.

This clone was seen just once. This chain joins TRBV4-1 and TRBJ1-2; D gene ambiguous. With 3 bases removed from V and 3 bases from J, the gap between germline ends came to 11 bases. CDR3 size: 14 residues. Germline values: CDR1 MGHRA, CDR2 YSYEKL. The CDR3 region has the DNA TGCGCCAGCAGCCAGACCGGGAGATACTATGGCTACACCTTC. Translating gives CASSQTGRYYGYTF.

This chain uses TRBV7-3 with TRBJ2-1, with TRBD1 matching 7 bases. Losses at the gene ends were 2 bases for V and 5 bases for J; bases not matched to a gene: 12. Germline CDR1 is SGHTA and CDR2 is FQGTGA. This CDR3 has 17 residues. This CDR3 reads CASSLFTRDRPNNEQFF. In DNA form, the CDR3 reads TGTGCCAGCAGCTTATTCACCCGGGACAGACCTAACAATGAGCAGTTCTTC.